What follows are 16 T cell receptor beta chains derived from one specimen sequenced in a study of shared clonotypes between healthy human individuals. Clones were read by immunoSEQ multiplex PCR, and TCRdb kept only the in-frame ones, dropping some. The sample includes about 2.4 million clones, 80% to 95% of them seen just once. Sequenced sample: naive CD4+ T cells from PBMCs. Indicated subset: CD45RA+ positively selected. All receptors derive from a man in his late teens or twenties in good health. Some clones in this sample may be carry-over from other donors' samples.

V gene TRBV4-3 combines with J gene TRBJ1-2, with 10 bases matching TRBD1. The V gene end was trimmed by 3 bases and the J gene end by 4 bases; junction bases not matched to a gene: 5. The CDR3 sequence is 15 residues long. Germline CDR1 LGHNA, CDR2 YSLEER. The CDR3 here is CASSQGQGIGYGYTF. CDR3 nucleotides: TGCGCCAGCAGCCAGGGACAGGGGATAGGCTATGGCTACACCTTC.

This clone was picked up a small number of times. The chain joins TRBV7-9 to TRBJ1-1, with unresolved D. The CDR3 sequence is 14 residues long. The V and J ends lost 2 bases and 1 base respectively, with 8 bases between them. Germline loops: CDR1 SEHNR, CDR2 FQNEAQ (reference sequence). The CDR3 protein is CASSLNIPNTEAFF. DNA for the CDR3: TGTGCCAGCAGCTTAAATATCCCGAACACTGAAGCTTTCTTT.

The chain uses TRBV5-6 and TRBJ1-5; possibly TRBD1 for D (5 bases). This CDR3 contains 15 residues. Germline CDR1 is SGHDT and CDR2 is YYEEEE. V lost 1 base and J 5 bases, leaving 13 bases between the germline ends. The CDR3 nucleotides are TGTGCCAGCAGCTTGTACGGGACCGAGGATCAGCCCCAGCATTTT. Translated: CASSLYGTEDQPQHF.

The chain joins TRBV29-1 to TRBJ2-5; D is unresolved. Germline CDR1 is SQVTM and CDR2 is ANQGSEA. V dropped 6 bases and J dropped 2 bases, with 13 bases sitting between them. This CDR3 is 13 amino acids long. CDR3 DNA: TGCAGCGTAGATACAGTAGGGCAAGAGACCCAGTACTTC. It yields the protein CSVDTVGQETQYF. The full variable domain, its missing parts supplied by reference TRBV29-1 and TRBJ2-5, is SAVISQKPSRDICQRGTSLTIQCQVDSQVTMMFWYRQQPGQSLTLIATANQGSEATYESGFVIDKFPISRPNLTFSTLTVSNMSPEDSSIYLCSVDTVGQETQYFGPGTRLLVL.

This clone has just a few counts. The V call is TRBV5-6, the J call TRBJ1-1; D gene ambiguous. Germline CDR1 SGHDT, CDR2 YYEEEE. V dropped 0 bases and J dropped 6 bases, with 9 bases sitting between them. The CDR3 covers 13 residues. The CDR3 region has the DNA TGTGCCAGCAGCTTGGTGCAGGTAGCTGAAGCTTTCTTT. The encoded protein is CASSLVQVAEAFF.

The chain uses TRBV27 and TRBJ2-7, with 8 nucleotides matching TRBD1. Germline loops: CDR1 MNHEY, CDR2 SMNVEV (reference sequence). V trimming: 6 bases; J trimming: 0 bases; junction bases outside the gene matches: 4. The CDR3 spans 14 residues. The CDR3 here is CASRTQGASYEQYF. The CDR3, as DNA: TGTGCCAGCAGGACTCAGGGGGCCTCCTACGAGCAGTACTTC.

In this sample, this clone turned up once. This rearrangement joins TRBV25-1 to TRBJ1-2; 8 bases fit TRBD1. The V gene end was trimmed by 3 bases and the J gene end by 4 bases; junction bases not matched to a gene: 7. Germline CDR1 reads MGHDK; CDR2 reads SYGVNS. The CDR3 sequence is 15 residues long. CDR3 sequence: CASSDAAGGPYGYTF. The CDR3 DNA sequence: TGTGCCAGCAGTGATGCGGCAGGGGGCCCCTATGGCTACACCTTC.

For this clone: Different DNA sequences within this sample yield the same CDR3. The chain is built from TRBV18 and TRBJ2-1; the D gene is possibly TRBD2 (6 bases). From germline, CDR1 is KGHSH and CDR2 LQKENI. The CDR3 has 13 amino acids. V lost 6 bases and J 4 bases, leaving 10 bases between the germline ends. For the CDR3, the DNA is TGTGCCAGCTCCAGTAGCGGATACAATGAGCAGTTCTTC. It translates to CASSSSGYNEQFF. Drawing the rest from reference TRBV18 and TRBJ2-1, the complete variable domain is NAGVMQNPRHLVRRRGQEARLRCSPMKGHSHVYWYRQLPEEGLKFMVYLQKENIIDESGMPKERFSAEFPKEGPSILRIQQVVRGDSAAYFCASSSSGYNEQFFGPGTRLTVL.

The rearrangement joins TRBV5-1 to TRBJ2-5; 8 nucleotides match TRBD2. With V trimmed by 7 bases and J by 5 bases, 7 bases remained unmatched. This CDR3 is 13 amino acids long. The V gene's germline CDR1 is SGHRS and CDR2 YFSETQ. CDR3: CASSSGSKETQYF. As DNA, the CDR3 is TGCGCCAGCTCCAGCGGGAGTAAGGAGACCCAGTACTTC.

V gene TRBV7-8 combines with J gene TRBJ2-1, with 7 bases identical to TRBD2. Trimming cost V 2 bases and J 1 base; bases outside gene matches: 5. The V gene's germline CDR1 is SGHVS and CDR2 FQNEAQ. The CDR3 extends over 16 amino acids. The CDR3 loop is CASSLLVGGSYNEQFF. As DNA, the CDR3 is TGTGCCAGCAGCTTACTCGTGGGAGGGTCCTACAATGAGCAGTTCTTC.

The rearrangement joins TRBV21-1 to TRBJ2-5; the table's TRBD2 call for D was not verified on the DNA. TRBV21-1 is reported as a pseudogene. This CDR3 spans 15 amino acids. The CDR3 DNA is TGTGCCAGTAGCAGGCGAGGAGACGGGCAAGAGACCCAGTACTTC. It is translated as CASSRRGDGQETQYF.

CDR3 DNA: TGTGCCAGCAGCTTAGACCGGGACAGGGAAAATCAGCCCCAGCATTTT. It codes for CASSLDRDRENQPQHF. V gene TRBV7-8 combines with J gene TRBJ1-5, with TRBD1 matching 9 bases. Germline loops: CDR1 SGHVS, CDR2 FQNEAQ. V was pared by 1 base and J by 4 bases, with 5 bases of the junction left unmatched. CDR3 length equals 16 residues.

This sequence joins TRBV6-5 and TRBJ1-1, with D hard to call. Trimming cost V 0 bases and J 1 base, with 6 bases left between them. There are 14 residues in the CDR3. CDR1 and CDR2 (germline): MNHEY, SVGAGI. The CDR3 region is CASSYSVGNTEAFF. The CDR3 nucleotides read TGTGCCAGCAGTTACTCGGTAGGGAACACTGAAGCTTTCTTT.

The chain joins TRBV27 to TRBJ2-1; D may be TRBD2 (5 bases). V lost 4 bases and J lost 10, with 26 bases in between. The CDR3 sequence is 17 residues long. CDR1 is MNHEY, CDR2 SMNVEV, per germline (reference sequence). The CDR3 coding sequence is TGTGCCAGCAGTTCCCTAACTAGAATGTCCCCCCTCCGCGAGCAGTTCTTC. It specifies CASSSLTRMSPLREQFF.

The gene calls are TRBV28 and TRBJ1-1; D call uncertain. Trimming took off 4 bases at V and 6 bases at J, with 9 bases between the two ends. Germline lookup yields CDR1 MDHEN and CDR2 SYDVKM. There are 12 residues in the CDR3. CDR3 sequence (DNA): TGTGCCAGCAGTTCGGAGCTCTCTGAAGCTTTCTTT. It yields the protein CASSSELSEAFF.

This clone was seen more than once but under ten times. This chain connects TRBV5-1 to TRBJ2-5; 9 positions agree with TRBD2. This CDR3 contains 16 residues. The ends lost 0 bases at V and 7 bases at J; junction bases unmatched: 10. In germline, CDR1 is SGHRS, CDR2 YFSETQ. DNA for the CDR3: TGCGCCAGCAGCTTGGCGCCAGCGGGAGGCGGGGCGACCCAGTACTTC. Residues: CASSLAPAGGGATQYF.